The 10 T cell receptor beta chains below come from one sample, sequenced in a study of cytomegalovirus exposure and HLA in healthy donors. Libraries were prepared by immunoSEQ multiplex PCR; TCRdb keeps only in-frame clonotypes and omits some of them. The sample lists 250,000 to 350,000 clones; roughly 87% were seen once. Sequenced material: PBMCs. These receptors were taken from a woman in her thirties in good health and CMV-seropositive.

The chain couples TRBV27 to TRBJ2-1; 12 bases are shared with TRBD2. The junction had 13 bases not matched to a gene; V was cut back by 7 bases and J by 0 bases. There are 19 residues in the CDR3. Germline V gene sequence: CDR1 MNHEY, CDR2 SMNVEV (reference sequence). CDR3 loop: CASTPWLAGGPPSYNEQFF. CDR3 in DNA: TGTGCCAGCACCCCCTGGCTAGCGGGAGGGCCCCCCTCCTACAATGAGCAGTTCTTC.

The sample holds a few counts of this clone. This chain uses TRBV28 with TRBJ1-2; D is unresolved. Trimming took 6 bases from V and 0 from J, leaving 17 bases between them. From germline, CDR1 is MDHEN and CDR2 SYDVKM. The length of the CDR3 is 16 residues. CDR3 nucleotides: TGTGCCAGCAGCCAAACCCGACGGCAAGCTAACTATGGCTACACCTTC. This gives the protein CASSQTRRQANYGYTF.

The chain carries TRBV7-9 and TRBJ1-6; 7 bases map to TRBD1. CDR3 length: 15 amino acids. Trimming removed 5 bases from V and 0 bases from J; junction bases left unmatched: 1. CDR1 is SEHNR, CDR2 FQNEAQ, per germline (reference sequence). CDR3 in amino acids: CASSGDSSYNSPLHF. CDR3 nucleotide sequence: TGTGCCAGCAGCGGGGACAGCTCCTATAATTCACCCCTCCACTTT.

In the case of this clone: Other DNA sequences from this sample encode an identical CDR3 as well. The V gene is TRBV5-1, the J gene TRBJ2-2, with D tentatively TRBD2 (5 bases). The CDR3 is 12 residues long. Trimming removed 4 bases from V and 5 bases from J, with 6 bases in between. In germline, CDR1 is SGHRS, CDR2 YFSETQ. CDR3 sequence reads: CASSSGTGELFF. For the CDR3, the DNA is TGCGCCAGCAGCAGCGGAACCGGGGAGCTGTTTTTT.

CDR3 loop: CASSAGMDRGRSRQPQHF. CDR3 DNA sequence: TGTGCCAGCAGTGCCGGAATGGACAGGGGGCGGTCTAGGCAGCCCCAGCATTTT. This chain links TRBV6-1 with TRBJ1-5, with 11 bases identical to TRBD1. Trimming at V came to 4 bases and at J to 7 bases, leaving 15 bases not matched to a gene. Germline-derived CDR1 and CDR2 are MNHNS and SASEGT. The CDR3 contains 18 residues.

The V call is TRBV5-6, the J call TRBJ2-5; the D gene could be TRBD1 or TRBD2 (5 bases each). V lost 0 bases and J 5 bases, leaving 14 bases between the germline ends. The CDR3 length is 15 residues. CDR1 is SGHDT and CDR2 is YYEEEE in the germline V gene. The CDR3 spells CASSLVAGTFETQYF. In nucleotides, the CDR3 is TGTGCCAGCAGCTTGGTGGCAGGGACGTTCGAGACCCAGTACTTC.

The J gene is TRBJ2-1, the V gene TRBV7-7, with 8 bases identical to TRBD2. Germline loops: CDR1 SSHAT, CDR2 FNYEAQ (reference sequence). This CDR3 has 17 amino acids. J lost 7 bases, V lost 0 bases, and 11 bases had no gene match. The CDR3 sequence: CASSLAGGAGADNEQFF. The CDR3 coding sequence is TGTGCCAGCAGCTTAGCGGGGGGAGCGGGAGCAGATAATGAGCAGTTCTTC. The entire variable domain, with the rest obtained from reference TRBV7-7 and TRBJ2-1, is as follows: GAGVSQSPRYKVTKRGQDVTLRCDPISSHATLYWYQQALGQGPEFLTYFNYEAQPDKSGLPSDRFSAERPEGSISTLTIQRTEQRDSAMYRCASSLAGGAGADNEQFFGPGTRLTVL.

This chain connects TRBV28 to TRBJ2-1; maybe TRBD1 (6 bases). The CDR3 has 16 amino acids. Germline CDR1 MDHEN, CDR2 SYDVKM. Trimming removed 6 bases from V and 0 bases from J, with 15 bases in between. The chain's CDR3 is CASSPAGQSSYNEQFF. CDR3 nucleotide sequence: TGTGCCAGCAGCCCTGCCGGACAGAGCTCCTACAATGAGCAGTTCTTC.

J is TRBJ2-5 and V is TRBV2; D is uncertain. The V end lost 8 bases, the J end lost 6 bases, and 13 bases lay between the germline ends. This CDR3 is 12 amino acids long. Germline V CDR1 and CDR2: SNHLY, FYNNEI. The CDR3 DNA is TGTGCCAGCGGCAAGGATACCCAGACCCAGTACTTC. Its translation is CASGKDTQTQYF.

The chain couples TRBV5-6 to TRBJ1-2, with D unclear. The germline gives CDR1 SGHDT, CDR2 YYEEEE. There are 12 residues in the CDR3. With 0 bases removed from V and 8 bases from J, the gap between germline ends came to 8 bases. The CDR3 loop is CASSLGTVGYTF. The CDR3 bases are TGTGCCAGCAGCTTGGGGACGGTCGGCTACACCTTC.